The source of this T cell receptor beta chain is a study of CD8+ T cells in alopecia areata (dated by TCRdb to the late 2010s). Concerning the study at large: Treated patients were enrolled in an open-label pilot trial of oral tofacitinib at 5 to 10 mg twice daily for moderate-to-severe alopecia areata. Patients stayed on tofacitinib for 6 to 18 months and then had 6 months of follow-up off drug so that delayed response and recurrence could be assessed. The SALT score, which quantifies the percentage of affected scalp surface area, was used to measure disease severity in treated patients. High-throughput TCRbeta sequencing was used to examine T cell clonal expansion in alopecia areata in both the C3H/HeJ mouse model and human patients. On the human side, TCRbeta sequencing was run on scalp tissue and on sorted CD4+ and CD8+ peripheral blood T cells from healthy controls and from alopecia areata patients with either patchy or totalis/universalis disease. Tofacitinib-treated patients had biopsies at baseline and at 4 and 24 weeks of treatment, with a later scalp biopsy in several patients. Scalp clonality was compared among normal scalp (n=4), patchy alopecia areata scalp (n=8), and alopecia totalis/universalis scalp (n=8). RNA was obtained with the PAXgene miRNA kit for fixed scalp, the miRNeasy kit for PBMCs, and the RNeasy kit for mouse skin. TCRbeta CDR3 regions were amplified by immunoSEQ multiplex PCR with 35 Vbeta forward and 13 Jbeta reverse primers.

The library was generated by the immunoSEQ multiplex PCR assay. RNA was extracted from all samples and reverse transcribed into cDNA as template for TCR sequencing. First-strand cDNA was synthesized using SuperScript III with a 2:1 mix of oligo-dT and random hexamers. A synthetic immune receptor repertoire was used to assess amplification bias, and residual bias was removed computationally. Per the original workflow: After raw reads were preprocessed to remove errors, the CDR3 was defined following IMGT conventions as running from the conserved cysteine to phenylalanine. To get clonality, Shannon entropy was normalized by log2 of the number of productive unique TCRs and the result was subtracted from 1. Whether scalp clones were CD4 or CD8 was inferred by matching scalp TCRbeta sequences against CD4 and CD8 repertoires sorted from blood. TCRdb carries this immuneACCESS record with in-frame sequences only. Its versions omit some clonotypes, under half of them owing to an unresolved V gene in the studies checked, with the rest unexplained. Clone size and V and J calls were adopted from that table, with D and trimming inferred from the DNA. This sample comprises approximately 200,000 clones, 45% to 65% of them detected only once. The ten top clones hold roughly 0.67% of the sample.

From a lookup of the germline V gene, CDR1 and CDR2 are SQVTM and ANQGSEA. The CDR3 has 12 amino acids, counting the end cysteine and phenylalanine. The kept DNA is CDR3 alone, 36 bases in frame from the first base. V gives up 2 bases and J gives up 1 base, and the segment between their germline ends measures 5 bases. Overall study results and their limits: Compared with normal scalp, lesional scalp had higher clonality and more expanded CD8+ clones, particularly in alopecia totalis/universalis, a pattern that suggests antigenic drive. Scalp TCR repertoire analysis is complicated because resident alphabeta T cells in normal human skin are also sequenced, whereas mouse skin is dominated by gammadelta T cells. Compared with mice, TCR sequences shared between patients were less clear, possibly partly because of HLA diversity across the patient population. Because the treated cohort was small and had just a single nonresponder, larger studies are needed to establish links between baseline CD8+ expansion and response. Tofacitinib significantly lowered scalp clonality and the number of expanded CD8+ clones among the top 100 scalp clones. During tofacitinib treatment, many expanded lesional clones stuck around in both scalp and blood, and this persistence may partly explain why relapse happens after treatment is stopped.

Comments on this clone: Its target antigen remains unknown. No base qualities exist here, and no much larger clone lies one base off it.

Per the publication, the time point label means: 4 weeks on oral tofacitinib. Sample treatment or condition, as interpreted from the label and publication: oral pan-JAK inhibitor, 5-10 mg twice daily. Lesional scalp punch biopsies and peripheral blood were obtained from alopecia areata patients. After PBMCs were isolated by density centrifugation and stained for CD3, CD4 and CD8, a FACSAria was used to sort CD4+ and CD8+ T cells. The chain is made from TRBV29-1 and TRBJ2-5; no D gene can be assigned with confidence. Sequences were derived from CD4+ T cells sorted from blood, sampled at week 4, from a patient treated with tofacitinib. This sequence was found in a human donor with alopecia areata. CDR3 region: CSVEPGQETQYF. At the DNA level, the sequence is TGCAGCGTTGAACCAGGCCAAGAGACCCAGTACTTC. Reference TRBV29-1 and TRBJ2-5 proteins supply the regions before and after the CDR3; the full variable domain is: SAVISQKPSRDICQRGTSLTIQCQVDSQVTMMFWYRQQPGQSLTLIATANQGSEATYESGFVIDKFPISRPNLTFSTLTVSNMSPEDSSIYLCSVEPGQETQYFGPGTRLLVL.